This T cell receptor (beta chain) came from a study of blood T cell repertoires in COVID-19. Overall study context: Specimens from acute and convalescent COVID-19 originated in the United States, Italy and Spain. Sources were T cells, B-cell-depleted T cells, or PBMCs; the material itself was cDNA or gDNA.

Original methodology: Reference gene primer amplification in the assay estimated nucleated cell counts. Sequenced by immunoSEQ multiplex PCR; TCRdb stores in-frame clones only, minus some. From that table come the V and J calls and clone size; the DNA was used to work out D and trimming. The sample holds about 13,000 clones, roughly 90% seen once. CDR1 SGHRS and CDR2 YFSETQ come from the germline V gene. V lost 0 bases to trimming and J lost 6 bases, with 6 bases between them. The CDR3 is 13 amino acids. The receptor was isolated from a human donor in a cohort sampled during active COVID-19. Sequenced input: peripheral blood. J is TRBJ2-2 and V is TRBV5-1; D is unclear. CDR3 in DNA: TGCGCCAGCAGCTTGGTCCGTTCCGGGGAGCTGTTTTTT. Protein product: CASSLVRSGELFF.